The 18 T cell receptor beta chains reported below all come from one sample, sequenced in a study of beta chain features in type 1 diabetes. Study-wide results and limits: Shorter TCRB CDR3s, moderately but significantly so, marked every one of the four CD4+ subsets in Type 1 diabetes patients.

No antigen has been assigned to these receptors. All of the isolated RNA was reverse transcribed, so expressed TCRB transcripts were sequenced. TCRdb keeps only in-frame clones here, not all; method: immunoSEQ multiplex PCR. The sample holds a few hundred thousand clones, around 10% seen once. Sequenced material: central memory CD4+ T cells from blood. These receptors were taken from a man aged 25 to 40 with type 1 diabetes.

The CDR3 is CASSLGLAGWAGETQYF. The CDR3 coding sequence is TGTGCCAGCAGCTTGGGTCTAGCGGGATGGGCTGGAGAGACCCAGTACTTC. The V and J genes are TRBV5-6 and TRBJ2-5; the match to TRBD2 covers 9 bases. In germline, CDR1 is SGHDT, CDR2 YYEEEE. CDR3 length: 17 amino acids. V lost 0 bases, J lost 4 bases, and 10 bases stayed unmatched.

This clone was observed a handful of times. The chain is built from TRBV27 and TRBJ1-1; no clear D gene. V shed 2 bases and J shed 2 bases, with 15 bases lying between them. The CDR3 sequence is 16 residues long. Germline V gives CDR1 MNHEY, CDR2 SMNVEV (reference sequence). The CDR3 bases are TGTGCCAGCAGTTTAAGGGCCAGAGGCAGAAACACTGAAGCTTTCTTT. Protein product: CASSLRARGRNTEAFF.

The genes are TRBV9 and TRBJ2-5; D gene unclear. Trimming left V 4 bases short and J 4 bases short, with 14 bases between. Germline V gene lookup returns CDR1 SGDLS and CDR2 YYNGEE. This CDR3 has 14 residues. The CDR3 region is CASSPTVTGETQYF. CDR3 DNA sequence: TGTGCCAGCAGCCCTACAGTAACGGGAGAGACCCAGTACTTC.

This clone was observed many times. The rearrangement links TRBV5-4 to TRBJ2-5; 7 bases align to TRBD1. Germline assignment: CDR1 SGHNT and CDR2 YYREEE (reference sequence). CDR3 length: 13 residues. J lost 5 bases, V lost 3 bases, and 4 bases had no gene match. This CDR3 is CASSWDRKETQYF. The DNA of the CDR3 is TGTGCCAGCAGCTGGGACAGAAAGGAGACCCAGTACTTC.

This chain joins TRBV7-9 and TRBJ1-3, with 10 bases matching TRBD1. Germline V gives CDR1 SEHNR, CDR2 FQNEAQ (reference sequence). This CDR3 is 15 amino acids long. The ends lost 5 bases at V and 4 bases at J; junction bases unmatched: 5. CDR3 region: CASSPGQGTGNTIYF. CDR3 in DNA: TGTGCCAGCAGCCCGGGACAGGGGACGGGAAACACCATATATTTT.

The chain has TRBV5-1 and TRBJ2-3; a possible D gene is TRBD2 (5 bases). CDR3 length: 15 residues. From germline, CDR1 is SGHRS and CDR2 YFSETQ. V gave up 2 bases and J gave up 4 bases, with 14 bases separating them. In nucleotides, the CDR3 is TGCGCCAGCAGCTTAGTTGGCCAGGAGGCAGATACGCAGTATTTT. As protein: CASSLVGQEADTQYF.

This chain joins TRBV25-1 and TRBJ2-5; either TRBD1 or TRBD2 may supply D (5 bases each). Germline V gene lookup returns CDR1 MGHDK and CDR2 SYGVNS. The CDR3 has 14 amino acids. V lost 0 bases to trimming and J lost 3 bases, with 8 bases between them. The CDR3 sequence: CASSEYGGKETQYF. The CDR3, as DNA: TGTGCCAGCAGTGAATATGGGGGAAAAGAGACCCAGTACTTC.

This clone was detected a few times. Other DNA sequences in the sample encode the same CDR3. The chain joins TRBV11-2 to TRBJ2-7; 7 nucleotides match TRBD1. The CDR3 contains 15 residues. Unmatched junction bases numbered 4, after V lost 0 bases and J lost 2 bases. Germline V gene data show CDR1 as SGHAT and CDR2 as FQNNGV. CDR3 loop: CASSLDYRGPYEQYF. The CDR3 DNA reads TGTGCCAGCAGCTTAGATTACAGGGGACCCTACGAGCAGTACTTC.

This clone was found a few times. V is TRBV29-1 and J is TRBJ2-7; D uncertain. Per germline, CDR1 SQVTM and CDR2 ANQGSEA. V lost 6 bases and J lost 2, with 17 bases in between. The CDR3 is 14 residues long. The CDR3 protein is CSVPDDRAPYEQYF. The CDR3 nucleotides are TGCAGCGTGCCAGACGACCGGGCCCCCTACGAGCAGTACTTC.

V usage is TRBV6-5 and J usage is TRBJ1-4; 9 bases map to TRBD1. The CDR3 spans 16 residues. Germline V gene sequence: CDR1 MNHEY, CDR2 SVGAGI. V lost 2 bases to trimming and J lost 4 bases; unmatched junction nucleotides: 5. In nucleotides, the CDR3 is TGTGCCAGCAGTTACCGAATGGGACAGGGTAATGAAAAACTGTTTTTT. Its translation: CASSYRMGQGNEKLFF.

The sample holds a few counts of this clone. The genes are TRBV4-3 and TRBJ2-3; either TRBD1 or TRBD2 may supply D (5 bases each). The germline V and J ends were trimmed by 0 bases and 5 bases, with 15 bases remaining between them. The CDR3 has 16 amino acids. The germline V gene has CDR1 LGHNA and CDR2 YSLEER. This chain's CDR3 is CASSQDLGSGGDTQYF. The CDR3 bases are TGCGCCAGCAGCCAAGACCTTGGTTCTGGGGGAGATACGCAGTATTTT.

This clone was counted between two and nine times. This sample includes further DNA sequences coding for the same CDR3. The CDR3 protein is CASSPQGNEQFF. The CDR3 DNA follows: TGTGCCAGCTCACCACAGGGTAATGAGCAGTTCTTC. The V call is TRBV18, the J call TRBJ2-1; D gene uncertain. Germline CDR1 reads KGHSH; CDR2 reads LQKENI. The CDR3 consists of 12 residues. V lost 1 base and J 7 bases, leaving 5 bases between the germline ends.

Turning to this clone: A much larger clone is a single base away; this may be a read error. V and J are TRBV6-5 and TRBJ2-5; the match to TRBD1 covers 9 bases. The DNA end favors TRBJ2-7, so the J call may be wrong. Germline lookup yields CDR1 MNHEY and CDR2 SVGAGI. The CDR3 extends over 14 amino acids. The DNA for the CDR3 is TGTGCCAGCAGCCGTGGACAGGGGACCTACGAGCAGTACTTC. It encodes CASSRGQGTYEQYF.

This clone was seen a few times. J is TRBJ1-2 and V is TRBV11-2; D remains unclear. Per the germline V gene, CDR1 is SGHAT and CDR2 is FQNNGV. V shed 1 base and J shed 2 bases, with 8 bases lying between them. This CDR3 has 14 residues. The CDR3 spells CASSLARRNYGYTF. The CDR3 DNA sequence: TGTGCCAGCAGCTTAGCGAGAAGAAACTATGGCTACACCTTC.

This clone was detected a few times. Within the sample, other DNA sequences also encode this same CDR3. The chain links TRBV7-2 to TRBJ2-3; 10 positions agree with TRBD2. The CDR3 consists of 15 residues. Trimming took 2 bases from V and 4 from J; bases not matched to a gene: 3. Germline CDR1 is SGHTA and CDR2 is FQGNSA. CDR3 coding DNA: TGTGCCAGCAGCTTACTAGCGGGAGTTGCAGATACGCAGTATTTT. It translates to CASSLLAGVADTQYF.

This clone was recorded a few times. This chain joins TRBV7-2 and TRBJ2-6; D call uncertain. Germline loops: CDR1 SGHTA, CDR2 FQGNSA. This CDR3 has 14 residues. The CDR3 region has the DNA TGTGCAGTCACGGGCCAATCTGGGGCCAACGTCCTGACTTTC. It specifies CAVTGQSGANVLTF.

This clone was picked up a small number of times. This chain's CDR3 is CASSLGQTQETQYF. DNA of the CDR3: TGTGCCAGCTCCTTAGGACAGACCCAAGAGACCCAGTACTTC. J is TRBJ2-5 and V is TRBV18; D is perhaps TRBD1 (6 bases). Germline V gives CDR1 KGHSH, CDR2 LQKENI. The V end lost 6 bases, the J end lost 1 base, and 12 bases lay between the germline ends. This CDR3 comprises 14 residues.

The chain carries TRBV9 and TRBJ2-1, with TRBD2 identical over 10 bases. V lost 4 bases to trimming and J lost 4 bases; unmatched junction nucleotides: 5. Germline loops: CDR1 SGDLS, CDR2 YYNGEE. The CDR3 runs to 15 residues. The CDR3 reads CASSPLAGIYNEQFF. CDR3 DNA: TGTGCCAGCAGCCCACTAGCGGGGATTTACAATGAGCAGTTCTTC.